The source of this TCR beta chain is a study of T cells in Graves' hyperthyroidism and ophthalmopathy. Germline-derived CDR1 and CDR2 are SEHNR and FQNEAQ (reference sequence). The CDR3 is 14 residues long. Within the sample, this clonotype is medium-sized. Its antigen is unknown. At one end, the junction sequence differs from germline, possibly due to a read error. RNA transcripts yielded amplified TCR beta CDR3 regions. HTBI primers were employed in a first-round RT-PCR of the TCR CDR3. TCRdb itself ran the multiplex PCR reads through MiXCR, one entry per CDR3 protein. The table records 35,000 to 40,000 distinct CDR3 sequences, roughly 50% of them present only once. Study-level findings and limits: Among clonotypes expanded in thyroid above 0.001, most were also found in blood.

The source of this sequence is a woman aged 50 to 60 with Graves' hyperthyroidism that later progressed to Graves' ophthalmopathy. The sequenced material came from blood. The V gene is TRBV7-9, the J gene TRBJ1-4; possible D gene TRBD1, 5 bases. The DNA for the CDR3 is TGTGCCAGCAGTCAGACAGCTGACAATGCAAAACTGTTTTTT. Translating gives CASSQTADNAKLFF.